This TCR beta chain was captured by sequencing in a study of blood T cell repertoires in COVID-19. Whole-study context: T cells, B-cell-depleted T cells, or PBMCs supplied cDNA or gDNA.

The V and J ends lost 3 bases and 7 bases, in that order; junction bases with no gene match: 11. The length of the CDR3 is 15 residues. The germline V gene has CDR1 MDHEN and CDR2 SYDVKM. The data were produced by immunoSEQ multiplex PCR, yet TCRdb's version contains in-frame clones alone and is incomplete. This sample yields roughly 70,000 clones, of which around nine tenths are seen a single time; under 1.5% belongs to the top ten. Sequenced: peripheral blood. This rearrangement joins TRBV28 to TRBJ1-1; 7 bases line up with TRBD1. This TCR derives from a human donor in a cohort sampled during active COVID-19. For the CDR3, the DNA is TGTGCCAGCAGTTTGACGGGACAGACCCTCCTTGAAGCTTTCTTT. Translation gives CASSLTGQTLLEAFF.